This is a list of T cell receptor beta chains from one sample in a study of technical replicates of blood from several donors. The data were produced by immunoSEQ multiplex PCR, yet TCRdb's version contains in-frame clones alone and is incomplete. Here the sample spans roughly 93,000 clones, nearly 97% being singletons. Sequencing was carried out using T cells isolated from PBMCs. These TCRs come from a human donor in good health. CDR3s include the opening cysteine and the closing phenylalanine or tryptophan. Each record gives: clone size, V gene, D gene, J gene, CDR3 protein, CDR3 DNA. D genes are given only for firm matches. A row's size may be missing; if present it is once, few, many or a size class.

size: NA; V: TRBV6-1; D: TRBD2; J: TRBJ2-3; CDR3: CASSESPGGSTDTQYF; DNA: TGTGCCAGCAGTGAATCCCCGGGGGGTTCGACAGATACGCAGTATTTT
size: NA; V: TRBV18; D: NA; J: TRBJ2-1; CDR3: CASSPSVTPYNEQFF; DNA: TGTGCCAGCTCACCATCGGTTACCCCCTACAATGAGCAGTTCTTC
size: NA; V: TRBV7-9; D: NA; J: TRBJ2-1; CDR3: CASSAGDYVGDEQFF; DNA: TGTGCCAGCAGCGCAGGCGACTATGTAGGTGATGAGCAGTTCTTC
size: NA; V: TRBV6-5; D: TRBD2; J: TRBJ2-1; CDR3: CASSYFAGGPYNEQFF; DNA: TGTGCCAGCAGTTATTTTGCGGGGGGGCCGTACAATGAGCAGTTCTTC
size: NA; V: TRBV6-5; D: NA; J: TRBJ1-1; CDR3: CASSLQGGLEAFF; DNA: TGTGCCAGCAGTTTACAGGGTGGGCTTGAAGCTTTCTTT
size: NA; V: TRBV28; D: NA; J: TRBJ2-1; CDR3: CASSFLATDSYNEQFF; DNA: TGTGCCAGCAGTTTTCTAGCCACCGACTCCTACAATGAGCAGTTCTTC
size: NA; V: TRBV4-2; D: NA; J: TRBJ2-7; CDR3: CASSQSGGSYEQYF; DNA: TGTGCCAGCAGCCAGTCAGGGGGGTCCTACGAGCAGTACTTC
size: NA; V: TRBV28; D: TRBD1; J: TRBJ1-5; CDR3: CASRAWDRGERQPQHF; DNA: TGTGCCAGCAGGGCCTGGGACAGGGGGGAGAGGCAGCCCCAGCATTTT
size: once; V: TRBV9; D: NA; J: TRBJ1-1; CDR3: CASSVGMNTEAFF; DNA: TGTGCCAGCAGCGTAGGTATGAACACTGAAGCTTTCTTT
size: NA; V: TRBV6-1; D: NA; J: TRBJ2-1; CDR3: CASSALRGVGEQFF; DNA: TGTGCCAGCAGTGCTCTCAGGGGGGTGGGTGAGCAGTTCTTC
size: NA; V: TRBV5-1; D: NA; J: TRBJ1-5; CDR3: CASSLGAVNQPQHF; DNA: TGCGCCAGCAGCTTGGGGGCAGTAAATCAGCCCCAGCATTTT
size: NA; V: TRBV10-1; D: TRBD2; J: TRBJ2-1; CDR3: CASSLAGTSGVNEQFF; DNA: TGCGCCAGCAGTCTCGCCGGGACTAGCGGGGTTAATGAGCAGTTCTTC
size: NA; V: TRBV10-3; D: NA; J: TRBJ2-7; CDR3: CAISESRESSYEQYF; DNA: TGTGCCATCAGTGAGTCGAGGGAAAGCTCCTACGAGCAGTACTTC
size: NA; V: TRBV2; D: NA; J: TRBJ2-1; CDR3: CASRGLRADYNEQFF; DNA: TGTGCCAGCAGGGGACTCCGGGCTGACTACAATGAGCAGTTCTTC
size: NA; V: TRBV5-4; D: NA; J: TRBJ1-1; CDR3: CASTNIRDMNTEAFF; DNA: TGTGCCAGCACCAATATACGGGACATGAACACTGAAGCTTTCTTT
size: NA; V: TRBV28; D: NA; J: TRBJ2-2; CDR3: CASIEGSNTGELFF; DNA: TGTGCCAGCATTGAGGGCTCGAACACCGGGGAGCTGTTTTTT
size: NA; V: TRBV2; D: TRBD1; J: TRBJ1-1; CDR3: CASSEYRTGLNTEAFF; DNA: TGTGCCAGCAGTGAATATAGGACAGGATTGAACACTGAAGCTTTCTTT
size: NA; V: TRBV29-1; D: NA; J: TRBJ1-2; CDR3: CSVERGLANYGYTF; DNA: TGCAGCGTTGAAAGGGGCCTCGCTAACTATGGCTACACCTTC
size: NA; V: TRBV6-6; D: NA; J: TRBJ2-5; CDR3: CASSPIRGVKETQYF; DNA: TGTGCCAGCAGCCCTATCAGGGGGGTAAAAGAGACCCAGTACTTC
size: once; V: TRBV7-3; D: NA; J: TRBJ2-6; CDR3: CASSLARGNSGANVLTF; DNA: TGTGCCAGCAGCTTAGCCAGGGGTAATAGTGGGGCCAACGTCCTGACTTTC
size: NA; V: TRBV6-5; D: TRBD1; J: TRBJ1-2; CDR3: CASSNGQGEYGYTF; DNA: TGTGCCAGCAGTAACGGACAGGGGGAATATGGCTACACCTTC
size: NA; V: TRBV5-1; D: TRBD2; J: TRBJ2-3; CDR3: CASSITSGSTDTQYF; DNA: TGCGCCAGCAGCATCACTAGCGGGAGCACAGATACGCAGTATTTT
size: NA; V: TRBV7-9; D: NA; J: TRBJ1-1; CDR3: CASSLIGAEAFF; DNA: TGTGCCAGCAGCTTAATAGGGGCTGAAGCTTTCTTT
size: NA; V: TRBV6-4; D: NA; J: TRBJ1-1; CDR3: CASSDSRDITVFF; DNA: TGTGCCAGCAGTGACTCACGGGACATCACCGTTTTCTTT
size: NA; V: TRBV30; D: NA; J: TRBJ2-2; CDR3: CAWSVTGGPGELFF; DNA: TGTGCCTGGAGTGTTACCGGGGGGCCCGGGGAGCTGTTTTTT
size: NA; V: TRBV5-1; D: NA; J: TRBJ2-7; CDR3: CASATSSSYEQYF; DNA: TGCGCCAGCGCCACTAGCTCCTCCTACGAGCAGTACTTC
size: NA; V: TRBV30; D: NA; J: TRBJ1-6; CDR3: CAWSNGGRGSPLHF; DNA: TGTGCCTGGAGTAACGGCGGGAGGGGTTCACCCCTCCACTTT
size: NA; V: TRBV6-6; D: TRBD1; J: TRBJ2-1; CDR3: CASSPGQGLDEQFF; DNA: TGTGCCAGCAGTCCTGGACAGGGTTTAGATGAGCAGTTCTTC
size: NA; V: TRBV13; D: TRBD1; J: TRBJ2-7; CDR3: CASRSNRGEQYF; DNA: TGTGCCAGCAGATCGAACAGGGGCGAGCAGTACTTC
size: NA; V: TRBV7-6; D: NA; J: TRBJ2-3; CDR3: CASSPVTDTQYF; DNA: TGTGCCAGCAGCCCCGTCACAGATACGCAGTATTTT
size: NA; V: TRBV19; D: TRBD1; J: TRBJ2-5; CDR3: CASSAGQGSQETQYF; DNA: TGTGCCAGTAGTGCAGGACAGGGGTCTCAAGAGACCCAGTACTTC